These 20 T cell receptor beta chains were sequenced from one sample in a study of T cell responses to AZD1222 COVID-19 vaccine. The assay was immunoSEQ multiplex PCR, and TCRdb's table has in-frame clones only and misses some. The sample has more than 150,000 clones; 85% to 95% are singletons. The material sequenced was peripheral blood, taken on day 0 of AZD1222 vaccination. These receptors all stem from an adult in good health.

The sample holds a few counts of this clone. The chain employs TRBV19 and TRBJ2-5, with a possible D match to TRBD2 (7 bases). Between the trimmed V and J ends, which lost 7 bases and 5 bases, there was a span of 23 bases. This CDR3 contains 16 residues. In germline, CDR1 is LNHDA, CDR2 SQIVND (reference sequence). The CDR3 DNA reads as TGTGCCAGTAAACCCTCCTTGGGGGGGCCCGAGGAGACCCAGTACTTC. Amino acids: CASKPSLGGPEETQYF.

The chain recombines TRBV27 with TRBJ1-1; TRBD1 aligns across 12 bases. Germline CDR1 is MNHEY and CDR2 is SMNVEV (reference sequence). The CDR3 is made up of 17 amino acids. V was pared by 10 bases and J by 3 bases, with 15 bases of the junction left unmatched. For the CDR3, the DNA is TGTGCCATTCCGGGACAGGGGGCAAGGGCTTTGGACACTGAAGCTTTCTTT. This sequence encodes CAIPGQGARALDTEAFF.

This sequence joins TRBV19 and TRBJ1-5; TRBD1 is a possible D gene (6 bases). The CDR3 spans 15 residues. The V and J ends lost 5 bases and 4 bases respectively, with 15 bases between them. The germline CDR1 and CDR2 sequences are LNHDA and SQIVND (reference sequence). The CDR3 coding sequence is TGTGCCAGTAGTGAACAGGGATTGCAGAATCAGCCCCAGCATTTT. This translates into CASSEQGLQNQPQHF.

The chain employs TRBV5-6 and TRBJ1-3; 7 bases line up with TRBD1. The J segment lost 0 bases and the V segment lost 4 bases, leaving 7 bases of the junction unmatched. The germline CDR1 and CDR2 sequences are SGHDT and YYEEEE. The CDR3 extends over 16 amino acids. CDR3 sequence reads: CASSQGGSFSGNTIYF. The CDR3 nucleotides read TGTGCCAGCAGCCAGGGGGGTTCCTTCTCTGGAAACACCATATATTTT.

This chain uses TRBV6-6 with TRBJ1-1; D not resolved. Trimming stripped 7 bases from V and 0 bases from J, with 9 bases between. CDR1 and CDR2 from the germline V gene are MNHNY and SVGAGI (reference sequence). The CDR3 extends over 13 amino acids. The CDR3 spells CASMKSMNTEAFF. Here the CDR3 DNA reads TGTGCCAGCATGAAAAGCATGAACACTGAAGCTTTCTTT.

The chain has TRBV3-1 (or the pseudogene TRBV3-2) and TRBJ1-2, with 7 bases identical to TRBD1. V shed 1 base, J shed 4 bases, and the junction held 0 bases outside the gene matches. The CDR3 runs 13 residues. Germline V gene data show CDR1 as LGHDT and CDR2 as YNNKEL (reference sequence). Here the CDR3 DNA reads TGTGCCAGCAGCCAAGGGGACAGCTATGGCTACACCTTC. It specifies CASSQGDSYGYTF.

J is TRBJ1-3 and V is TRBV11-3, with D possibly matching TRBD1 (6 bases). CDR3 size: 13 residues. Trimming removed 3 bases from V and 7 bases from J, with 10 bases in between. Germline V CDR1 and CDR2: SGHNT, YENEEA. The CDR3 protein is CASSLGGSNTIYF. CDR3 nucleotide sequence: TGTGCCAGCAGCTTGGGGGGCTCGAACACCATATATTTT.

This clone was recorded a few times. The chain links TRBV16 to TRBJ1-1, with D maybe TRBD1 (6 bases). From germline, CDR1 is KGHSY and CDR2 FQNENV. The V end was cut by 4 bases, the J end by 1 base, with 10 bases between. This CDR3 comprises 14 residues. The CDR3 nucleotides read TGTGCCAGCAGCCTATCGACAGGGAACACTGAAGCTTTCTTT. The encoded protein is CASSLSTGNTEAFF.

The chain carries TRBV10-2 and TRBJ1-1; D is undetermined. Germline lookup yields CDR1 WSHSY and CDR2 SAAADI. The CDR3 extends over 14 amino acids. Trimming shortened V by 4 bases and J by 0 bases, and 9 bases separated the two germline ends. The CDR3 sequence is CASSGGGMNTEAFF. The CDR3, as DNA: TGCGCCAGCAGTGGGGGAGGGATGAACACTGAAGCTTTCTTT.

V gene TRBV6-5 combines with J gene TRBJ2-7; D is unclear. The CDR3 is 11 amino acids. V was shortened by 6 bases and J by 2 bases, with 5 bases between the two germline ends. The germline V gene has CDR1 MNHEY and CDR2 SVGAGI. CDR3 DNA: TGTGCCAGCAGGGCGGCCTACGAGCAGTACTTC. Translation: CASRAAYEQYF.

The rearrangement links TRBV7-8 to TRBJ1-5; D is ambiguous. This CDR3 comprises 15 residues. Germline values: CDR1 SGHVS, CDR2 FQNEAQ. Trimming stripped 2 bases from V and 2 bases from J, with 10 bases between. CDR3 nucleotide sequence: TGTGCCAGCAGCTTACGAATCCAAGGCAATCAGCCCCAGCATTTT. Residues: CASSLRIQGNQPQHF.

The rearrangement uses TRBV21-1 and TRBJ1-4. TRBV21-1 is listed as a pseudogene. The CDR3 has 15 residues. CDR3: CASQNNPGRREKLFF. CDR3 nucleotides: TGTGCCAGCCAAAATAATCCCGGGCGGAGAGAAAAACTGTTTTTT.

The table lists this clone with a count of one. The chain recombines TRBV7-2 with TRBJ2-1; the D is unclear. V dropped 3 bases and J dropped 4 bases, with 1 base sitting between them. Germline V gene data show CDR1 as SGHTA and CDR2 as FQGNSA. The CDR3 extends over 11 amino acids. DNA for the CDR3: TGTGCCAGCAGCTTTTACAATGAGCAGTTCTTC. Translated: CASSFYNEQFF.

This clone was seen only once. The chain links TRBV19 to TRBJ2-1; no definite D call. The CDR3 has 12 amino acids. V lost 4 bases to trimming and J lost 12 bases, with 13 bases between them. The germline CDR1 and CDR2 sequences are LNHDA and SQIVND (reference sequence). The CDR3 DNA is TGTGCCAGTAGTAATGGTTACCTTTGGCAGTTCTTC. Protein: CASSNGYLWQFF.

The chain has TRBV7-8 and TRBJ2-1, with no clear D. V dropped 5 bases and J dropped 4 bases, with 18 bases sitting between them. CDR3 size: 16 residues. Per germline, CDR1 SGHVS and CDR2 FQNEAQ. This CDR3 reads CASSLVKRRLYNEQFF. The CDR3 coding sequence is TGTGCCAGCAGCCTAGTTAAGCGCAGGCTTTACAATGAGCAGTTCTTC.

The chain uses TRBV9 and TRBJ1-4; TRBD1 aligns across 9 bases. V dropped 4 bases and J dropped 4; count of bases not matched to a gene: 5. The CDR3 is 15 residues long. Germline V gives CDR1 SGDLS, CDR2 YYNGEE. CDR3 residues: CASSYRTGDNEKLFF. In DNA, the CDR3 is TGTGCCAGCAGCTACCGGACAGGGGATAATGAAAAACTGTTTTTT.

This chain joins TRBV12-2 and TRBJ2-7. TRBV12-2 counts as a pseudogene. This CDR3 has 15 amino acids. The CDR3 nucleotides read TGTGCAAGTCGCTTAGCCCACGCCGACTCCTACGAGCAGTACGTC. Its protein product is CASRLAHADSYEQYV.

The chain combines TRBV3-1 (or the pseudogene TRBV3-2) with TRBJ1-2; 7 bases match TRBD1. Germline CDR1 is LGHDT and CDR2 is YNNKEL (reference sequence). The CDR3 totals 17 residues. The V and J ends lost 1 base and 6 bases, in that order; junction bases with no gene match: 14. In DNA, the CDR3 is TGTGCCAGCAGCCAAGCACGGGGGCAGGGGGGCTATGATGGCTACACCTTC. The encoded protein is CASSQARGQGGYDGYTF.

The rearrangement joins TRBV10-3 to TRBJ1-2; 9 bases map to TRBD1. With 4 bases clipped from V and 6 bases from J, the junction kept 3 bases outside the gene matches. Germline CDR1 ENHRY, CDR2 SYGVKD. The CDR3 is 13 residues long. CDR3 region: CAISGRTGDGYTF. The CDR3 nucleotides are TGTGCCATCAGTGGTCGGACAGGGGATGGCTACACCTTC.

The J gene is TRBJ2-5, the V gene TRBV19, with 7 nucleotides matching TRBD1. Per germline, CDR1 LNHDA and CDR2 SQIVND (reference sequence). CDR3 size: 14 residues. V lost 5 bases to trimming and J lost 5 bases; unmatched junction nucleotides: 8. CDR3 region: CASSATGLGETQYF. CDR3 coding DNA: TGTGCCAGTAGTGCGACAGGGTTAGGGGAGACCCAGTACTTC.